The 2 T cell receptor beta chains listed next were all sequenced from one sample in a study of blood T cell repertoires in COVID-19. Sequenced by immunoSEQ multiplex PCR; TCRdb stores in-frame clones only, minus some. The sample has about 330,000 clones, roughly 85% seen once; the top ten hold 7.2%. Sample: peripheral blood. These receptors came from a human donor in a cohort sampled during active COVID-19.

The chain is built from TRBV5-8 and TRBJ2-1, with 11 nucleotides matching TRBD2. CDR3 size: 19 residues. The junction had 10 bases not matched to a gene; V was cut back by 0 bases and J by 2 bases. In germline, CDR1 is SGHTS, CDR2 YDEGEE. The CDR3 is CASSLELAGGPSPYNEQFF. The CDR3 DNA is TGTGCCAGCAGCTTGGAGTTAGCGGGGGGGCCAAGCCCCTACAATGAGCAGTTCTTC.

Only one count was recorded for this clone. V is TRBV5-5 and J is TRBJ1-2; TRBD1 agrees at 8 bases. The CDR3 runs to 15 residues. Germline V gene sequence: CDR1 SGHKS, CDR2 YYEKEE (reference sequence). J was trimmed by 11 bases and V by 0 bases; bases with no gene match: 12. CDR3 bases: TGTGCCAGCAGCTTGGGCGGGACAGGTTCGTCTGGTTACACCTTC. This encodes CASSLGGTGSSGYTF.